This T cell receptor beta chain was documented in a study of blood T cells in healthy people across ages. Study results and limitations: It was the long-lived donors that had more naive CD4+ cells and higher diversity than aged donors. Researchers judged that diversity estimates from one million T cells fell short of true values.

V was pared by 6 bases and J by 8 bases, with 16 bases between. Germline V gives CDR1 MNHEY, CDR2 SVGEGT. The CDR3 length is 13 residues. Comment on this clonotype: As yet, its antigen is unknown.

A sample-barcoded 5' primer and a J-beta primer mix were used in a second PCR of about 7 to 11 cycles. Every individual sample yielded 2.5 million or more paired-end reads (each containing CDR3). TCRdb used MiXCR to reprocess the 5' RACE reads, holding one entry per CDR3 protein. The profile shows about 800,000 distinct CDR3 sequences, roughly 50% of them singletons. Sequencing was performed on blood. V and J are TRBV6-2 or TRBV6-3 and TRBJ1-2; weak D call: TRBD1 (5 bases). The clonotype comes from a young man in good health. This CDR3 is CASSRLRGSGYTF. Written as DNA, the CDR3 is TGTGCCAGCAGCCGGCTGCGGGGGTCGGGCTACACCTTC.